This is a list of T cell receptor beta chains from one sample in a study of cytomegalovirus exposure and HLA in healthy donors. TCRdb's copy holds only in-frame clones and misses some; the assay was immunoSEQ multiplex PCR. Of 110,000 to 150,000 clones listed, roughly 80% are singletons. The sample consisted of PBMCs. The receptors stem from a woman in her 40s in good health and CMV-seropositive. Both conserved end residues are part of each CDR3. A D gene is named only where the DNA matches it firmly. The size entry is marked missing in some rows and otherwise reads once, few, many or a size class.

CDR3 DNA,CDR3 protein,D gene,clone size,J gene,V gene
TGCGCCAGCAGCTTACAGGGCCAGAACACCGGGGAGCTGTTTTTT,CASSLQGQNTGELFF,NA,NA,TRBJ2-2,TRBV5-1
TGTGCCACCAGCAGAGATCAGACAGGGGTCGGGGAGACCCAGTACTTC,CATSRDQTGVGETQYF,TRBD1,NA,TRBJ2-5,TRBV15
TGTGCCAGCAGCTTAGATCAGAACTATGGCTACACCTTC,CASSLDQNYGYTF,NA,once,TRBJ1-2,TRBV7-8
TGTGCCAGCAGCTTAGTCGCCTACCCTAACACCGGGGAGCTGTTTTTT,CASSLVAYPNTGELFF,NA,NA,TRBJ2-2,TRBV7-8
TGTGCCAGCAGCCTGGACAGGTCGTCGAACATTCAGCACTTC,CASSLDRSSNIQHF,TRBD1,NA,TRBJ2-4,TRBV7-6
TGTGCCAGCAGCTTAGGAACGACAGGTCCCAACACAGATACGCAGTATTTT,CASSLGTTGPNTDTQYF,NA,NA,TRBJ2-3,TRBV7-2
TGTGCCAGCAGCCAAGACTATTACGAGCAGTACTTC,CASSQDYYEQYF,NA,NA,TRBJ2-7,TRBV7-2
TGCAGCGTCTGGGGACAGGGGGCGTATGGCTACACCTTC,CSVWGQGAYGYTF,TRBD1,NA,TRBJ1-2,TRBV29-1
TGTGCCAGCAGTTTACAGGGCGGCCGGGAGCTGTTTTTT,CASSLQGGRELFF,NA,once,TRBJ2-2,TRBV27
TGCGCCAGCAGCCTAGGTCCGGAAACTCAGGGAATCTCCTACGAGCAGTACTTC,CASSLGPETQGISYEQYF,NA,NA,TRBJ2-7,TRBV4-1
TGTGCCAGCAGCGCCTTCCTGACTAGACGTTCCACAGATACGCAGTATTTT,CASSAFLTRRSTDTQYF,NA,NA,TRBJ2-3,TRBV21-1
TGTGCCAGCAGCCCGGGACTAGCAGGGTCCTACGAGCAGTACTTC,CASSPGLAGSYEQYF,TRBD2,NA,TRBJ2-7,TRBV5-6
TGTGCCAGCAGTTTTAGGGGGCGGAACACTGAAGCTTTCTTT,CASSFRGRNTEAFF,TRBD1,few,TRBJ1-1,TRBV28
TGTGCCAGCAGCCAAGGGACAGGGGGTAGCGCAGATACGCAGTATTTT,CASSQGTGGSADTQYF,TRBD1,NA,TRBJ2-3,TRBV11-3
TGTGCCAGCAGTCCTAGCTTAGTGGACAGATTTGCCGGGGAGCTGTTTTTT,CASSPSLVDRFAGELFF,NA,once,TRBJ2-2,TRBV28
TGTGCCAGTAGTATAGAAACCGGGAGAATGGGAGAGCAGTACTTC,CASSIETGRMGEQYF,NA,once,TRBJ2-5,TRBV19
TGTGCCAGCAGCCCGAGGCAGGGGGGCTACACCTTC,CASSPRQGGYTF,NA,NA,TRBJ1-2,TRBV4-2
TGTGCCAGCAGACGACAGCCTAACTATGGCTACACCTTC,CASRRQPNYGYTF,NA,NA,TRBJ1-2,TRBV5-5
TGTGCCAGCGCGACCGGGACAGAAGGCGGCTACACCTTC,CASATGTEGGYTF,TRBD1,NA,TRBJ1-2,TRBV9
TGTGCCAGCAGCCTCCCCCGGACAGGGGACCCCTACGAGCAGTACTTC,CASSLPRTGDPYEQYF,TRBD1,NA,TRBJ2-7,TRBV7-9
TGTGCCAGCAGCTTAGCGTGGGGGGCTGAAGCTTTCTTT,CASSLAWGAEAFF,NA,once,TRBJ1-1,TRBV7-6
TGTGCCAGCACTGAAGGGCAGGGAAAGACCCAGTACTTC,CASTEGQGKTQYF,NA,NA,TRBJ2-5,TRBV28
TGCGCCAGCAGCTTGGGAGTAGCGGGAGAGGGAGATACGCAGTATTTT,CASSLGVAGEGDTQYF,TRBD2,NA,TRBJ2-3,TRBV5-1
TGTGCCAGCTCACCTGGGACATCCGGGACAGGGCAGTACTTC,CASSPGTSGTGQYF,TRBD1,NA,TRBJ2-7,TRBV18
TGTGCCAGCAGTGCGGCCGGGACTAGCCTCACCGGGGAGCTGTTTTTT,CASSAAGTSLTGELFF,TRBD2,NA,TRBJ2-2,TRBV28
TGTGCCAGCAGTCGCGACGGGACTAGCTCTAATGAGCAGTTCTTC,CASSRDGTSSNEQFF,TRBD2,NA,TRBJ2-1,TRBV7-3
TGCGCCAGCAGCTTGGATTTAGGACAGGGGGCTTACTTC,CASSLDLGQGAYF,TRBD1,NA,TRBJ2-4,TRBV5-1
TGTGCCAGCAGCGTAGGGTCGCGGGAGCACCAAGAGACCCAGTACTTC,CASSVGSREHQETQYF,TRBD2,NA,TRBJ2-5,TRBV9
TGCGCCAGCAGCGGGACAGATGAAGCTTTCTTT,CASSGTDEAFF,TRBD1,NA,TRBJ1-1,TRBV10-2
TGTGCCAGTACCCGGTCGGAGTCGTACAATGAGCAGTTCTTC,CASTRSESYNEQFF,NA,NA,TRBJ2-1,TRBV19
TGCGCCAGCTGCAGACTAGCGGGTTACAATGAGCAGTTCTTC,CASCRLAGYNEQFF,TRBD2,NA,TRBJ2-1,TRBV10-2
TGTGCCAGCAGCCCCGGACAGGGACCTAATGAAAAACTGTTTTTT,CASSPGQGPNEKLFF,TRBD1,NA,TRBJ1-4,TRBV7-9
TGTGCCAGCAGTTTAGGCGAAAAACTGTTTTTT,CASSLGEKLFF,NA,NA,TRBJ1-4,TRBV28
TGTGCCAGCAGCTTGGGGAGGTCTCGTTACGAGCAGTACTTC,CASSLGRSRYEQYF,NA,NA,TRBJ2-7,TRBV5-6
TGTGCCAGCAGTTTGGGAGCCCCCCTTACCTACGAGCAGTACTTC,CASSLGAPLTYEQYF,NA,NA,TRBJ2-7,TRBV28
TGTGCCAGCAGCTTCGGTAGCTCCTACAATGAGCAGTTCTTC,CASSFGSSYNEQFF,NA,NA,TRBJ2-1,TRBV7-9
TGTGCCAGCAGCTTAGCGGGGGGAGGGCAGGGTCAGCCCCAGCATTTT,CASSLAGGGQGQPQHF,NA,NA,TRBJ1-5,TRBV7-8
TGTGCCAGTAGTATTTCGTCCCGCGGCTCGAATCAGCCCCAGCATTTT,CASSISSRGSNQPQHF,NA,NA,TRBJ1-5,TRBV19
TGTGCCAGCAGCCAAGACGGGCCGGCGGGCACTGAAGCTTTCTTT,CASSQDGPAGTEAFF,NA,NA,TRBJ1-1,TRBV4-2
TGTGCCAGCAGTTTAGCGGGGGGCCCCACTGAAGCTTTCTTT,CASSLAGGPTEAFF,NA,NA,TRBJ1-1,TRBV27